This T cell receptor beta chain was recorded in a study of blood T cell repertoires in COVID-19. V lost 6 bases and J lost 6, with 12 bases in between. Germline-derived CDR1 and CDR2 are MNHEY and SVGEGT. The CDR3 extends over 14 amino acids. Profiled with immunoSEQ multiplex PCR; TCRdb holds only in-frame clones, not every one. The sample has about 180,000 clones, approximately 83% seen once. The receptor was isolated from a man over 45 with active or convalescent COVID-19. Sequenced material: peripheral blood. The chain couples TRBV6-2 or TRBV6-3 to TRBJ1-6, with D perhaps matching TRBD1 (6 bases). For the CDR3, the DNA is TGTGCCAGCAGCTTCGGACAGATTAATTCACCCCTCCACTTT. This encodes CASSFGQINSPLHF.